This T cell receptor (beta chain) derives from a study of T cell responses to AZD1222 COVID-19 vaccine. This clone appeared many times. Its antigen remains unidentified. General study results and limits: An increase in Spike-specific TCR breadth and depth was observed after two AZD1222 doses.

Looked up from germline, CDR1 is LNHDA and CDR2 is SQIVND (reference sequence). Between the trimmed V and J ends, which lost 6 bases and 7 bases, there was a span of 10 bases. The CDR3 has 12 residues. Data came from immunoSEQ multiplex PCR; TCRdb stores just in-frame clones and leaves some out. Here the sample spans approximately 180,000 clones, 88% being singletons. The chain couples TRBV19 to TRBJ2-1; tentative D call: TRBD1 (6 bases). The receptor's source is an adult who received the AZD1222 COVID-19 vaccine. Sequences were derived from peripheral blood, sampled 28 days after the second AZD1222 dose. The chain's CDR3 is CASSRTVNEQFF. The CDR3 DNA sequence: TGTGCCAGTAGCAGGACAGTTAATGAGCAGTTCTTC.